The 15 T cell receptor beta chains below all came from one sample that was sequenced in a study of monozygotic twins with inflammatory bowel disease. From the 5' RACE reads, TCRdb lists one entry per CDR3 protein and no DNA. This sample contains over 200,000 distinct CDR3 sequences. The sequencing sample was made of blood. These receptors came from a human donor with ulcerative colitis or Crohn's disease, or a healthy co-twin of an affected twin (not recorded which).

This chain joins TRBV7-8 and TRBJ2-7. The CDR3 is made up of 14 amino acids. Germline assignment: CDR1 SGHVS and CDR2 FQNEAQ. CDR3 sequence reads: CASSLKYNSYEQYF.

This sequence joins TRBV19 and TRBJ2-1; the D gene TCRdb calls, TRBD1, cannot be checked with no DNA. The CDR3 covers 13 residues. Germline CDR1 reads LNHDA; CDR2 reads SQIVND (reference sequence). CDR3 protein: CASSIGGRDEQFF. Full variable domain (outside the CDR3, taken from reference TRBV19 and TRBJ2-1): DGGITQSPKYLFRKEGQNVTLSCEQNLNHDAMYWYRQDPGQGLRLIYYSQIVNDFQKGDIAEGYSVSREKKESFPLTVTSAQKNPTAFYLCASSIGGRDEQFFGPGTRLTVL.

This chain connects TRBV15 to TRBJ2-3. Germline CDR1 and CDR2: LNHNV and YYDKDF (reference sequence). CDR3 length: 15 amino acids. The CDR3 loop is CATSRDSSAVDTQYF.

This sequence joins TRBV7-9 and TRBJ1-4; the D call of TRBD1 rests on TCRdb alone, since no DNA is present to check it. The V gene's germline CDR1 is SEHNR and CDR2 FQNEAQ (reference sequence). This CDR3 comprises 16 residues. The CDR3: CASSSSFPATNEKLFF.

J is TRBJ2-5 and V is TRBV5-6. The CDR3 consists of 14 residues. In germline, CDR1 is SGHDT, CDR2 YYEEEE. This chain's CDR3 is CASSSGPGLGTQYF.

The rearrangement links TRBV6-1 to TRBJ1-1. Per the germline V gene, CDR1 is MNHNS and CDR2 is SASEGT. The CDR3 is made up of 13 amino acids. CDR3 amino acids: CASSEVIGDEAFF.

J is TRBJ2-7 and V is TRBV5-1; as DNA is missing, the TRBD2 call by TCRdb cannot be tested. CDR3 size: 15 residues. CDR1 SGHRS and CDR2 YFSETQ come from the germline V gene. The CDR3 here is CASSPGLKSSYEQYF.

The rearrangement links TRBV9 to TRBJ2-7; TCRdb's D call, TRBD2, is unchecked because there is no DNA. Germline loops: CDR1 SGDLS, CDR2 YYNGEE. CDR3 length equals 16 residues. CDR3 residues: CASSVGGTSASYEQYF.

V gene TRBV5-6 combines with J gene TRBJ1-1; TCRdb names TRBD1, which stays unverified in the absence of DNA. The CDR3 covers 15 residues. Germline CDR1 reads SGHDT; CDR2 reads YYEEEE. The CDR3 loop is CASSRGSLHGTEAFF.

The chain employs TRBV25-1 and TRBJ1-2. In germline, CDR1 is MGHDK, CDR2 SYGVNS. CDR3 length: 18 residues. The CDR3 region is CASSTTVGDSGSVYGYTF.

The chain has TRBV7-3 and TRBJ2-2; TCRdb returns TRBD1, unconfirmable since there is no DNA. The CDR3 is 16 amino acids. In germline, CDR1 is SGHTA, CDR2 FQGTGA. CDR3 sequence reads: CASSPLGGLSTGELFF.

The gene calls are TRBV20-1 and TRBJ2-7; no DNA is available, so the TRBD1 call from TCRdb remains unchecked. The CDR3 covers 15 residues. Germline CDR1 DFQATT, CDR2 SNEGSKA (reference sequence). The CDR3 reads CSARELQGAGYEQYF.

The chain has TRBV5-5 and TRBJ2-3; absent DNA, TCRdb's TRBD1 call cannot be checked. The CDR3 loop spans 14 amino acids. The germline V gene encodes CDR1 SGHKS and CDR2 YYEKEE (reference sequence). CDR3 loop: CASTTLRGADTQYF.

CDR3 sequence reads: CASSFEAGRYNEQFF. The chain is built from TRBV27 and TRBJ2-1. Germline loops: CDR1 MNHEY, CDR2 SMNVEV (reference sequence). The CDR3 covers 15 residues.

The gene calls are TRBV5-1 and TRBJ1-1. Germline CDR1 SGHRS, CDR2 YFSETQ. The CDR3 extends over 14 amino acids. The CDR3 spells CASSFGPISREAFF.